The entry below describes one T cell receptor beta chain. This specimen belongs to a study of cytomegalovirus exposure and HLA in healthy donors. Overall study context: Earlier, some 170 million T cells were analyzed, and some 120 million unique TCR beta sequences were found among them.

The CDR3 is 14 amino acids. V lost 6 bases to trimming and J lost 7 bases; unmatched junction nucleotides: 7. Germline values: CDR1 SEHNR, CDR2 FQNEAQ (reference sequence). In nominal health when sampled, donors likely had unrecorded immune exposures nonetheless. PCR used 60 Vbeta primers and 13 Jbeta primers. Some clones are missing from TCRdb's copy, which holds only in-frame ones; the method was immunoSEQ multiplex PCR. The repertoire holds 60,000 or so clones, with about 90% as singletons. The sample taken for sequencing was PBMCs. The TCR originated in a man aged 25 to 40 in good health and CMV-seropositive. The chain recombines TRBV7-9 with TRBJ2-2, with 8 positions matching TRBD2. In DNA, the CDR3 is TGTGCCAGCAGTTCAAAGCGGGAGATCGGGGAGCTGTTTTTT. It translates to CASSSKREIGELFF.